This T cell receptor beta chain was obtained from a study of cytomegalovirus exposure and HLA in healthy donors. PCR employed 60 Vbeta and 13 Jbeta primers. Sequencing was performed with immunoSEQ multiplex PCR; in TCRdb, only in-frame clones are kept and a portion is missing. The profile covers around 180,000 clones, with about 86% appearing a single time and just over 2% taken by the ten largest. This clone occurred a few times. Antigen specificity is unknown. Germline CDR1 and CDR2: LGHNA and YSLEER. Trimming cost V 2 bases and J 10 bases, with 17 bases left between them. The CDR3 sequence is 15 residues long. General observations from the study: Of the V segments, some could not be distinguished, including TRBV6-2 and TRBV6-3, and were excluded.

Sequences were obtained from PBMCs. This TCR was sampled from a woman younger than 30 in good health and CMV-seropositive. The V gene is TRBV4-3, the J gene TRBJ1-4; unclear D gene. The CDR3 spells CASSQRDMSTAKLFF. The CDR3 nucleotides read TGCGCCAGCAGCCAAAGAGACATGAGTACTGCAAAACTGTTTTTT.